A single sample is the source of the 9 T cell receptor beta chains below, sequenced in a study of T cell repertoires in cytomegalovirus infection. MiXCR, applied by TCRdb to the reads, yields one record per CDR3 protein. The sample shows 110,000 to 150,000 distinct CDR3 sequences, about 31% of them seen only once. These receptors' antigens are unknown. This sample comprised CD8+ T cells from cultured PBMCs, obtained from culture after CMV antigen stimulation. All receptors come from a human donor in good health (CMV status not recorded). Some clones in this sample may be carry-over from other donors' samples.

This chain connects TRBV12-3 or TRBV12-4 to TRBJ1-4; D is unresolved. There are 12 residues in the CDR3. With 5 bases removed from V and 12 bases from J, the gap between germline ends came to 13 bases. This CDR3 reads CASSDSGPQLFF. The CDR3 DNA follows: TGTGCCAGCAGTGACTCCGGGCCTCAACTGTTTTTT.

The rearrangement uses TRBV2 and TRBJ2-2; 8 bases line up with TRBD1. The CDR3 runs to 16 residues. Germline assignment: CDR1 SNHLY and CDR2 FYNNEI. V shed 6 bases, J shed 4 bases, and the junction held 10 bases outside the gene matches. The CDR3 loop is CASRVSGQDLTGELFF. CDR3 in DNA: TGTGCCAGCAGAGTCTCGGGACAGGATCTCACCGGGGAGCTGTTTTTT.

CDR3 in amino acids: CASSPGTDTGELFF. CDR3 in DNA: TGTGCCAGCAGCCCCGGGACCGACACCGGGGAGCTGTTTTTT. This rearrangement joins TRBV5-4 to TRBJ2-2; D is possibly TRBD1 or TRBD2 (5 bases each). Trimming pared 4 bases from V and 3 bases from J, leaving 10 bases between. The CDR3 is 14 amino acids. Looked up from germline, CDR1 is SGHNT and CDR2 is YYREEE (reference sequence).

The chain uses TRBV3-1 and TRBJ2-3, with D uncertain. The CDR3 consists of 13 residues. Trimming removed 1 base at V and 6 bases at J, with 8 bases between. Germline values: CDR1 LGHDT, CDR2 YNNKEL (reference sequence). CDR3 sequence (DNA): TGTGCCAGCAGCCAAGGGGTAGGCGATACGCAGTATTTT. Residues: CASSQGVGDTQYF.

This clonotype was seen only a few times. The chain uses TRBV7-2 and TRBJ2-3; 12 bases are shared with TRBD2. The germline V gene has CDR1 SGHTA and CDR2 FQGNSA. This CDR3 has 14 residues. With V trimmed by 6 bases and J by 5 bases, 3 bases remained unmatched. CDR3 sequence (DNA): TGTGCCAGCAGGCTAGCGGGGGGGGAAGATACGCAGTATTTT. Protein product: CASRLAGGEDTQYF. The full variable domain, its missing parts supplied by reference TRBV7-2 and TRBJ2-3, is GAGVSQSPSNKVTEKGKDVELRCDPISGHTALYWYRQSLGQGLEFLIYFQGNSAPDKSGLPSDRFSAERTGGSVSTLTIQRTQQEDSAVYLCASRLAGGEDTQYFGPGTRLTVL.

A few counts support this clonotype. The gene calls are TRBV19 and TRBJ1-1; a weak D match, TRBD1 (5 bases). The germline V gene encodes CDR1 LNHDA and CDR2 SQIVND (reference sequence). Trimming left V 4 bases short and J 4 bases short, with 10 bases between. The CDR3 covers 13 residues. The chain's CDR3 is CASSTSGSTEAFF. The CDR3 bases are TGTGCCAGTAGTACCTCAGGGTCCACTGAAGCTTTCTTT.

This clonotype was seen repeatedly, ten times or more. CDR3 loop: CASSYSAENTEAFF. For the CDR3, the DNA is TGTGCCAGCAGTTACTCGGCCGAGAACACTGAAGCTTTCTTT. The genes are TRBV6-5 and TRBJ1-1, with no clear D. CDR3 size: 14 residues. CDR1 is MNHEY, CDR2 SVGAGI, per germline. The V end was cut by 0 bases, the J end by 1 base, with 6 bases between.

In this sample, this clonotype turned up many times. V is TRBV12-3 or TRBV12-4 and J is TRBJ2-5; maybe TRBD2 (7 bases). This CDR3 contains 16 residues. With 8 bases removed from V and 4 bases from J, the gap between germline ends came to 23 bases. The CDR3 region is CASSLGGGAGRETQYF. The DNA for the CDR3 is TGTGCCAGCTCTTTGGGGGGGGGGGCCGGGCGAGAGACCCAGTACTTC.

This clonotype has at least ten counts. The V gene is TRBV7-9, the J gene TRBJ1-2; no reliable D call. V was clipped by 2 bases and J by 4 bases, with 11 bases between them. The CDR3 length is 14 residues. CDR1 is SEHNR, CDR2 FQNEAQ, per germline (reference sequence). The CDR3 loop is CASSLQGSRYGYTF. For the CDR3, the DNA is TGTGCCAGCAGCTTACAAGGGAGCCGCTATGGCTACACCTTC.